The TCR beta chain described here comes from a study of blood T cells in healthy people across ages. A J-beta primer mix and a sample-barcoded 5' primer were used in a second PCR of about 7 to 11 cycles. Unique molecular identifiers of 12 random nucleotides labeled each cDNA. TCRdb analysed the 5' RACE reads with MiXCR anew, one entry per CDR3 protein. Of some 1.5 million distinct CDR3 sequences in the sample, approximately 30% were seen once. The CDR3 length is 13 residues. V was cut by 5 bases and J by 3 bases, with 11 bases left in between. Germline V CDR1 and CDR2: SGDLS, YYNGEE. Per sample, extraction of total RNA gave at least 5.5 micrograms in every case.

Material for sequencing was blood. This clonotype originated in a woman aged 25 to 39 in good health. The chain recombines TRBV9 with TRBJ1-2; no clear D gene. The CDR3 reads CASRGRLYYGYTF. CDR3 in DNA: TGTGCCAGCAGGGGAAGGCTTTACTATGGCTACACCTTC.